The 7 T cell receptor beta chains listed next were all sequenced from one sample in a study of blood T cell repertoires in COVID-19. Method: immunoSEQ multiplex PCR; TCRdb's copy keeps in-frame clones and lacks some. The sample has 140,000 to 150,000 clones; 81% are singletons. Sequencing input: peripheral blood. The receptor set was obtained from a human donor with acute or convalescent COVID-19. The donor label of this sample is uncertain.

V gene TRBV5-1 combines with J gene TRBJ2-7; possibly TRBD2 for D (5 bases). CDR3 length: 15 residues. V was pared by 4 bases and J by 0 bases, with 14 bases between. Germline values: CDR1 SGHRS, CDR2 YFSETQ. CDR3 loop: CASSLRGLSSYEQYV. The CDR3 bases are TGCGCCAGCAGCCTTCGAGGGCTGAGCTCCTACGAGCAGTACGTC.

This clone was counted a few times. The chain links TRBV11-2 to TRBJ2-7; TRBD1 aligns across 7 bases. The CDR3 runs 14 residues. The V and J ends lost 4 bases and 4 bases, in that order; junction bases with no gene match: 7. Germline lookup yields CDR1 SGHAT and CDR2 FQNNGV. The CDR3 DNA is TGTGCCAGCAGCTCGAGGGGACAGTCTTACGAGCAGTACTTC. Its translation: CASSSRGQSYEQYF.

As regards this clone: This CDR3 is also generated by other DNA sequences in the sample. CDR3 nucleotides: TGCGCCAGCAGCTCAGGACAGGGGGCCTACAATGAGCAGTTCTTC. Its protein is CASSSGQGAYNEQFF. The chain employs TRBV5-1 and TRBJ2-1, with 10 bases that match TRBD1. This CDR3 contains 15 residues. The germline gives CDR1 SGHRS, CDR2 YFSETQ. Germline trimming cut 3 bases from V and 2 bases from J; bases unmatched to any gene: 2.

The CDR3 DNA reads TGTGCCAGCAGCTTGGACTCTAGGGTTTCACCCCTCCACTTT. Its protein product is CASSLDSRVSPLHF. The rearrangement joins TRBV7-9 to TRBJ1-6; D not certain. The V end was cut by 3 bases, the J end by 9 bases, with 12 bases between. Germline lookup yields CDR1 SEHNR and CDR2 FQNEAQ (reference sequence). The CDR3 has 14 residues.

The rearrangement links TRBV7-2 to TRBJ1-6; 7 bases fit TRBD1. From germline, CDR1 is SGHTA and CDR2 FQGNSA. CDR3 length: 15 amino acids. V trimming: 4 bases; J trimming: 6 bases; junction bases outside the gene matches: 6. Here the CDR3 DNA reads TGTGCCAGCAGCTCCGGGACAGTTTTTAATTCACCCCTCCACTTT. Encoded protein: CASSSGTVFNSPLHF.

This chain joins TRBV11-2 and TRBJ2-4, with D maybe TRBD1 (6 bases). V was clipped by 3 bases and J by 6 bases, with 12 bases between them. Germline-derived CDR1 and CDR2 are SGHAT and FQNNGV. The CDR3 loop spans 14 amino acids. CDR3 in DNA: TGTGCCAGCAGCTTCCCAGGGGTCACAAACATTCAGTACTTC. It is translated as CASSFPGVTNIQYF.

The gene calls are TRBV9 and TRBJ1-4; D possibly corresponds to TRBD1 (6 bases). Germline V CDR1 and CDR2: SGDLS, YYNGEE. The CDR3 spans 15 residues. V lost 4 bases and J lost 2, with 12 bases in between. CDR3 nucleotide sequence: TGTGCCAGCAGCACCACAGGGTCCACTAATGAAAAACTGTTTTTT. This codes for CASSTTGSTNEKLFF.